Shown below are 21 T cell receptor beta chains from a single sample sequenced in a study of T cell repertoires in cytomegalovirus infection. What these receptors recognize is not known. TCRdb ran MiXCR on the reads and lists one entry per CDR3 protein. The sample holds approximately 280,000 distinct CDR3 sequences, 22% seen once. The material sequenced was cultured PBMCs, taken from culture after CMV antigen stimulation. The receptors come from a human donor in good health (CMV status not recorded). Some clones in this sample may be carry-over from other donors' samples.

There are a few counts of this clonotype. The CDR3 nucleotides are TGTGCCAGCAGCCAAGAGGACAGAAAAGAGACCCAGTACTTC. Its translation: CASSQEDRKETQYF. The rearrangement joins TRBV6-1 to TRBJ2-5, with a tentative D call TRBD1 (6 bases). CDR1 is MNHNS and CDR2 is SASEGT in the germline V gene. There are 14 residues in the CDR3. Trimming shortened V by 6 bases and J by 3 bases, and 14 bases separated the two germline ends.

This clonotype was detected a few times. The rearrangement links TRBV27 to TRBJ2-2, with D perhaps TRBD1 (5 bases). The CDR3 runs to 17 residues. Trimming left V 4 bases short and J 7 bases short, with 22 bases between. Looked up from germline, CDR1 is MNHEY and CDR2 is SMNVEV (reference sequence). The CDR3 bases are TGTGCCAGCAGTTCCTCAGGCCAAGGGGCGCATATCGGGGAGCTGTTTTTT. Encoded protein: CASSSSGQGAHIGELFF.

This rearrangement joins TRBV9 to TRBJ1-1, with D hard to call. CDR3 size: 14 residues. V lost 0 bases and J lost 1, with 7 bases in between. The germline CDR1 and CDR2 sequences are SGDLS and YYNGEE. The CDR3 region has the DNA TGTGCCAGCAGCGTAGTGGCGAGGAACACTGAAGCTTTCTTT. Encoded protein: CASSVVARNTEAFF.

This clonotype occurred once. V and J are TRBV15 and TRBJ1-1; D unresolved. Trimming pared 0 bases from V and 6 bases from J, leaving 5 bases between. Per the germline V gene, CDR1 is LNHNV and CDR2 is YYDKDF (reference sequence). This CDR3 is 12 amino acids long. CDR3 region: CATSREGAEAFF. CDR3 nucleotide sequence: TGTGCCACCAGCAGAGAGGGCGCTGAAGCTTTCTTT.

This clonotype came up many times. The chain uses TRBV7-2 and TRBJ2-7, with D uncertain. V was trimmed by 5 bases and J by 5 bases, leaving 10 bases between them. The germline gives CDR1 SGHTA, CDR2 FQGNSA. The CDR3 length is 12 residues. Here the CDR3 reads CASSPPLHEQYF. In DNA form, the CDR3 reads TGTGCCAGCAGCCCCCCGTTACACGAGCAGTACTTC.

The genes are TRBV6-6 and TRBJ1-2; no clear D. This CDR3 has 15 amino acids. Germline assignment: CDR1 MNHNY and CDR2 SVGAGI (reference sequence). Deletions cut 0 bases from V and 7 bases from J, with 15 bases between. CDR3 nucleotides: TGTGCCAGCAGTTACTCGAATCCCCTAACGGGTGGCTACACCTTC. Translated, it gives CASSYSNPLTGGYTF.

This clonotype was observed many times. V is TRBV7-2 and J is TRBJ2-7; 7 bases are a match to TRBD1. This CDR3 is built from 13 residues. Germline lookup yields CDR1 SGHTA and CDR2 FQGNSA. V shed 5 bases and J 5 bases; nucleotides not matched to a gene: 6. CDR3 amino acids: CASSPGQTNEQYF. In DNA form, the CDR3 reads TGTGCCAGCAGCCCGGGACAGACGAACGAGCAGTACTTC.

The rearrangement joins TRBV11-2 to TRBJ2-1; 7 bases line up with TRBD2. Trimming cost V 4 bases and J 5 bases; bases outside gene matches: 17. This CDR3 has 18 amino acids. CDR1 is SGHAT and CDR2 is FQNNGV in the germline V gene. Here the CDR3 reads CASSSKVWAGVSNNEQFF. The CDR3 region has the DNA TGTGCCAGCAGCTCAAAGGTTTGGGCGGGGGTTAGCAACAATGAGCAGTTCTTC.

This clonotype turned up a few times. The chain is built from TRBV28 and TRBJ1-1; 10 bases agree with TRBD1. Losses at the gene ends were 1 base for V and 10 bases for J; bases not matched to a gene: 12. The germline V gene encodes CDR1 MDHEN and CDR2 SYDVKM. The CDR3 is made up of 16 amino acids. The CDR3 region is CASSLSGETGGLGAFF. The CDR3 DNA is TGTGCCAGCAGTTTATCGGGGGAGACAGGGGGCCTGGGAGCTTTCTTT.

This clonotype was seen more than once but under ten times. The chain links TRBV27 to TRBJ2-1, with 7 positions matching TRBD2. The CDR3 consists of 16 residues. The V and J ends lost 4 bases and 1 base, in that order; junction bases with no gene match: 7. Germline V gives CDR1 MNHEY, CDR2 SMNVEV (reference sequence). The DNA for the CDR3 is TGTGCCAGCAGTTCAATGAGCGGGATATCCTACAATGAGCAGTTCTTC. Protein: CASSSMSGISYNEQFF.

There are a few counts of this clonotype. The J gene is TRBJ2-3, the V gene TRBV30; 10 bases map to TRBD1. The length of the CDR3 is 15 residues. V shed 0 bases and J 5 bases; nucleotides not matched to a gene: 5. CDR1 is GTSNPN, CDR2 SVGIG, per germline (reference sequence). The CDR3 DNA sequence: TGTGCCTGGAGTGTGGGACAGGGGATAAGAGATACGCAGTATTTT. Translating gives CAWSVGQGIRDTQYF.

This clonotype occurred many times. The chain employs TRBV4-1 and TRBJ1-1; 12 bases map to TRBD1. The CDR3 covers 18 residues. J gave up 3 bases and V 0 bases, and 8 bases lay outside the gene matches. CDR1 and CDR2 (germline): MGHRA, YSYEKL. DNA of the CDR3: TGCGCCAGCAGCCAAGAAAAGGGGACAGGGGGCGGAGACACTGAAGCTTTCTTT. As protein: CASSQEKGTGGGDTEAFF.

In this sample, this clonotype turned up many times. The rearrangement joins TRBV7-2 to TRBJ1-2, with 12 nucleotides matching TRBD1. CDR1 SGHTA and CDR2 FQGNSA come from the germline V gene. The junction had 5 bases not matched to a gene; V was cut back by 5 bases and J by 7 bases. The CDR3 totals 14 residues. The CDR3 is CASSGGQGARGYTF. The CDR3 DNA follows: TGTGCCAGCAGCGGGGGACAGGGGGCGCGTGGCTACACCTTC.

This clonotype was seen at least ten times. The J gene is TRBJ1-5, the V gene TRBV7-8; D is possibly TRBD1 (6 bases). The CDR3 consists of 16 residues. The germline V gene encodes CDR1 SGHVS and CDR2 FQNEAQ. The V end was cut by 1 base, the J end by 0 bases, with 10 bases between. This CDR3 reads CASSLVGGYSNQPQHF. For the CDR3, the DNA is TGTGCCAGCAGCTTAGTAGGGGGTTATAGCAATCAGCCCCAGCATTTT.

The table lists this clonotype with a few counts. The V gene is TRBV5-5, the J gene TRBJ1-2, with 7 bases that match TRBD1. Trimming took 4 bases from V and 0 from J; bases not matched to a gene: 3. The CDR3 has 14 residues. Germline V lookup: CDR1 SGHKS, CDR2 YYEKEE (reference sequence). In DNA form, the CDR3 reads TGTGCCAGCAGCCCGGGACAGACTAACTATGGCTACACCTTC. Protein: CASSPGQTNYGYTF.

This chain connects TRBV9 to TRBJ2-3, with D unresolved. Trimming cost V 0 bases and J 4 bases, with 6 bases left between them. The germline CDR1 and CDR2 sequences are SGDLS and YYNGEE. CDR3 length: 13 amino acids. The CDR3 coding sequence is TGTGCCAGCAGCGTAGGGTGGGCAGATACGCAGTATTTT. This codes for CASSVGWADTQYF.

The chain recombines TRBV4-3 with TRBJ2-1, with a tentative D call TRBD1 (5 bases). Trimming pared 4 bases from V and 3 bases from J, leaving 19 bases between. This CDR3 is built from 17 residues. The germline V gene encodes CDR1 LGHNA and CDR2 YSLEER. CDR3 residues: CASSPQYRDRLYNEQFF. CDR3 nucleotide sequence: TGCGCCAGCAGCCCTCAATACCGTGACAGACTCTACAATGAGCAGTTCTTC.

This clonotype turned up a few times. V gene TRBV7-8 combines with J gene TRBJ2-7, with 7 bases identical to TRBD2. From germline, CDR1 is SGHVS and CDR2 FQNEAQ. CDR3 length: 14 amino acids. Losses at the gene ends were 5 bases for V and 3 bases for J; bases not matched to a gene: 7. The DNA for the CDR3 is TGTGCCAGCAGCCCCTGGGGGGGAGGCTACGAGCAGTACTTC. Protein product: CASSPWGGGYEQYF. The variable domain in full, completed from reference TRBV7-8 and TRBJ2-7, reads GAGVSQSPRYKVAKRGQDVALRCDPISGHVSLFWYQQALGQGPEFLTYFQNEAQLDKSGLPSDRFFAERPEGSVSTLKIQRTQQEDSAVYLCASSPWGGGYEQYFGPGTRLTVT.

The chain joins TRBV27 to TRBJ2-4; 7 bases match TRBD1. The CDR3 has 17 residues. Per germline, CDR1 MNHEY and CDR2 SMNVEV (reference sequence). With 6 bases clipped from V and 3 bases from J, the junction kept 14 bases outside the gene matches. The DNA of the CDR3 is TGTGCCAGCAGCCCAATCACAGGGGTAGGGGGCAAAAACATTCAGTACTTC. Its translation is CASSPITGVGGKNIQYF.

The V call is TRBV30, the J call TRBJ1-4; D gene uncertain. This CDR3 has 14 amino acids. The V end was cut by 0 bases, the J end by 3 bases, with 8 bases between. Germline lookup yields CDR1 GTSNPN and CDR2 SVGIG (reference sequence). For the CDR3, the DNA is TGTGCCTGGAGTGTATCAGCCGCTAATGAAAAACTGTTTTTT. Residues: CAWSVSAANEKLFF.

This chain joins TRBV7-2 and TRBJ1-1, with 7 bases that match TRBD1. The V gene end was trimmed by 5 bases and the J gene end by 4 bases; junction bases not matched to a gene: 19. Per germline, CDR1 SGHTA and CDR2 FQGNSA. The CDR3 length is 18 residues. This CDR3 is CASSPRRGQPVLGTEAFF. CDR3 DNA: TGTGCCAGCAGCCCGAGGCGGGGACAGCCCGTACTGGGCACTGAAGCTTTCTTT.